The rows below give T cell receptor beta chains drawn from one sample of a study of CD8 T cells in Susac syndrome. TCRdb redid the calling of the immunoSEQ multiplex PCR reads with MiXCR, one entry per CDR3 protein. The sample holds approximately 120,000 distinct CDR3 sequences, just under 95% seen once. Sample: CD8+ T cells from PBMCs. The receptors derive from a human donor with Susac syndrome. CDR3s include the opening cysteine and the closing phenylalanine or tryptophan. A D gene is named only where the DNA matches it firmly.

CDR3nt: TGTGCCAGCAGCGTAGCGCCAGGGGGGAATCAGCCCCAGCATTTT; CDR3aa: CASSVAPGGNQPQHF; j_gene: TRBJ1-5; v_gene: TRBV9; d_gene: TRBD1; len: 15
CDR3nt: TGTGCCAGCAGTTCGGAGCAGGGGGCTTGGGAGACCCAGTACTTC; CDR3aa: CASSSEQGAWETQYF; j_gene: TRBJ2-5; v_gene: TRBV12-3/TRBV12-4; d_gene: TRBD1; len: 15
CDR3nt: TGTGCCAGCAGTTCCGGGACGGCAACTAATGAAAAACTGTTTTTT; CDR3aa: CASSSGTATNEKLFF; j_gene: TRBJ1-4; v_gene: TRBV7-9; d_gene: -; len: 15
CDR3nt: TGCAGCGTTAGTCTAAGTGAGACTGAAGCTTTCTTT; CDR3aa: CSVSLSETEAFF; j_gene: TRBJ1-1; v_gene: TRBV29-1; d_gene: -; len: 12
CDR3nt: TGTGCCAGCAGCTTAGCGGGACGGACGACTTATAGGCTTGGAAACACCATATATTTT; CDR3aa: CASSLAGRTTYRLGNTIYF; j_gene: TRBJ1-3; v_gene: TRBV7-6; d_gene: -; len: 19
CDR3nt: TGCAGCGTTGGCCAGACAGGATCCTCCTACGAGCAGTACTTC; CDR3aa: CSVGQTGSSYEQYF; j_gene: TRBJ2-7; v_gene: TRBV29-1; d_gene: -; len: 14
CDR3nt: TGTGCCAGCAGCTTCACTAGCAGTAGCACAGATACGCAGTATTTT; CDR3aa: CASSFTSSSTDTQYF; j_gene: TRBJ2-3; v_gene: TRBV5-4; d_gene: -; len: 15
CDR3nt: TGCGCCAGCAGCCCCATGATCGGGACAGGGAAGGGGTACGAGCAGTACTTC; CDR3aa: CASSPMIGTGKGYEQYF; j_gene: TRBJ2-7; v_gene: TRBV5-1; d_gene: TRBD1; len: 17
CDR3nt: TGTGCCAGCAGCCTGACTAGTTCCGGGGAGCTGTTTTTT; CDR3aa: CASSLTSSGELFF; j_gene: TRBJ2-2; v_gene: TRBV9; d_gene: -; len: 13
CDR3nt: TGTGCCAGCAGTCAAATAAAGTCCGGGACAGGGGTATCGAATGAGCAGTTCTTC; CDR3aa: CASSQIKSGTGVSNEQFF; j_gene: TRBJ2-1; v_gene: TRBV2; d_gene: TRBD1; len: 18
CDR3nt: TGTGCTAGTGGTTTGGTAGTTTTGGAACGAGTAGGCTACGAGCAGTACTTC; CDR3aa: CASGLVVLERVGYEQYF; j_gene: TRBJ2-7; v_gene: TRBV12-5; d_gene: -; len: 17